This TCR beta chain appears in the sequencing data of a study of shared clonotypes between healthy human individuals. TCRdb keeps only in-frame clones here, not all; method: immunoSEQ multiplex PCR. The sample contains about 2.4 million clones, approximately 94% of which appear only once. The V gene lost 3 bases and the J gene lost 4 bases, with 12 bases spanning the gap. This CDR3 region has 14 residues. Germline V gives CDR1 LNHDA, CDR2 SQIVND (reference sequence). Of note for this clone: Its specificity is unknown.

Study-wide findings and caveats: The diversity represented, both genetic and in exposure history, was limited by few donors.

Donors, healthy HIV-negative adults, lacked recent acute infections or vaccinations. The specimen sequenced was naive CD4+ T cells from PBMCs. Subset meaning: CD45RA+ positively selected. This TCR was sampled from a young man in good health. Some clones in this sample may be carry-over from other donors' samples. The V gene is TRBV19, the J gene TRBJ1-1; TRBD1 might be the D (5 bases). The CDR3 region is CASSILGLGTEAFF. CDR3 nucleotides: TGTGCCAGTAGTATTCTGGGGCTAGGCACTGAAGCTTTCTTT.